This is a list of T cell receptor beta chains from one sample in a study of blood T cell repertoires in COVID-19. TCRdb's copy holds only in-frame clones and misses some; the assay was immunoSEQ multiplex PCR. The sample shows about 170,000 clones, about 87% of them seen only once. Sequencing was done on a sample of peripheral blood. The receptors originated from a young man with active or convalescent COVID-19. CDR3s include the opening cysteine and the closing phenylalanine or tryptophan. A D gene is named only where the DNA matches it firmly. Some rows mark clone size as missing; the rest say once, few, many or name a class of expanded clone.

v_gene,d_gene,abundance,j_gene,CDR3nt,CDR3aa
TRBV28,NA,NA,TRBJ1-1,TGTGCCAGCAGCAAAAGAGCGAGGGGGAGGGCTGAAGCTTTCTTT,CASSKRARGRAEAFF
TRBV10-3,TRBD1,NA,TRBJ1-2,TGTGCCATCAGTGAAGACAGGGGGCTGTATGGCTACACCTTC,CAISEDRGLYGYTF
TRBV19,NA,NA,TRBJ1-4,TGTGCCAGTAAGACGACGCGGCAAACTAATGAAAAACTGTTTTTT,CASKTTRQTNEKLFF
TRBV21-1,NA,few,TRBJ2-5,TGTGCCACCGATTGGGACAGGAGGAAAGAGACCCAGTACTTC,CATDWDRRKETQYF
TRBV20-1,NA,NA,TRBJ1-2,TGCAGTGCTAGTCCCCAGGGGTATGGCTACACCTTC,CSASPQGYGYTF
TRBV7-6,TRBD2,NA,TRBJ2-1,TGTGCCAGCAGCTTAGGGCTAGCGGGCAACAATGAGCAGTTCTTC,CASSLGLAGNNEQFF
TRBV5-6,NA,once,TRBJ1-1,TGTGCCAGCAGCCGAGCTTCGAGCACTGAAGCTTTCTTT,CASSRASSTEAFF
TRBV5-4,NA,NA,TRBJ2-2,TGTGCCAGCAGCTTGTTTGGGGGTGTGGGGGCCGCCGGGGAGCTGTTTTTT,CASSLFGGVGAAGELFF
TRBV12-3/TRBV12-4,NA,NA,TRBJ1-2,TGTGCCAGCAGTTTAGCAGGGGATGGCTACACCTTC,CASSLAGDGYTF
TRBV5-1,TRBD1,NA,TRBJ1-3,TGCGCCAGCAGGGCCGGGACAGGGGGCTCTGGAAACACCATATATTTT,CASRAGTGGSGNTIYF
TRBV10-3,NA,NA,TRBJ1-3,TGTGCCATCAGTGAGTCAAAGGGGGGGGTCCTCTCTGGAAACACCATATATTTT,CAISESKGGVLSGNTIYF
TRBV15,NA,NA,TRBJ2-1,TGTGCCACCAGCAGAGCCCACCTTAGGGGCCCCTCCTACAATGAGCAGTTCTTC,CATSRAHLRGPSYNEQFF
TRBV2,NA,once,TRBJ2-5,TGTGCCAGCAGTCCCTTGGAGACCCAGTACTTC,CASSPLETQYF
TRBV6-4,NA,NA,TRBJ1-6,TGTGCCAGCAGTGCCGGGATTACCTATAATTCACCCCTCCACTTT,CASSAGITYNSPLHF
TRBV19,NA,NA,TRBJ1-3,TGTGCCAGTAGTGGAGACAGTTTCTCTGGAAACACCATATATTTT,CASSGDSFSGNTIYF
TRBV6-1,TRBD1,NA,TRBJ1-5,TGTGCCAGCAGTGAAGCTCGGACAGGCGGGCTGAGTCAGCCCCAGCATTTT,CASSEARTGGLSQPQHF
TRBV4-3,TRBD1,NA,TRBJ1-2,TGCGCCAGCAGCCATGACAGGGGGCCGTATGGCTACACCTTC,CASSHDRGPYGYTF
TRBV10-2,NA,NA,TRBJ1-6,TGCGCCAGCAGTGGGACAGCCTGGGGTCCCCTCCACTTT,CASSGTAWGPLHF
TRBV9,NA,NA,TRBJ2-5,TGTGCCAGCAGCGTAGGATTGGTGCAGGGAGGTCAAGAGACCCAGTACTTC,CASSVGLVQGGQETQYF
TRBV19,TRBD2,NA,TRBJ2-3,TGTGCCAGTAGTCCGACTAGCGGGGGGCTCACAGATACGCAGTATTTT,CASSPTSGGLTDTQYF
TRBV11-3,NA,NA,TRBJ2-7,TGTGCCAGCAGCTTTCGGACAGCTTCCTACGAGCAGTACTTC,CASSFRTASYEQYF
TRBV5-6,NA,NA,TRBJ1-1,TGTGCCAGCAGCTTGAGTAGGGGAGGAACTGAAGCTTTCTTT,CASSLSRGGTEAFF
TRBV5-1,NA,NA,TRBJ1-2,TGCGCCAGCAGCTTTACCAACAGGGTTTATGGCTACACCTTC,CASSFTNRVYGYTF
TRBV6-5,TRBD1,NA,TRBJ2-7,TGTGCCAGCAGTAAGGGACAGGGAGACTCCTACGAGCAGTACTTC,CASSKGQGDSYEQYF
TRBV19,NA,NA,TRBJ1-5,TGTGCCAGTAGTAGGTCGAGGGATCAGCCCCAGCATTTT,CASSRSRDQPQHF
TRBV7-9,NA,NA,TRBJ1-4,TGTGCCAGCAGCAGCTATGAAAAACTGTTTTTT,CASSSYEKLFF
TRBV7-2,TRBD2,few,TRBJ2-7,TGTGCCAGCAGCTCACCGAGGACTAGCGGGAAATACGAGCAGTACTTC,CASSSPRTSGKYEQYF
TRBV7-9,TRBD1,few,TRBJ1-1,TGTGCCAGCAGCCGAGGGGGCAGGGACACTGAAGCTTTCTTT,CASSRGGRDTEAFF
TRBV7-6,NA,NA,TRBJ2-5,TGTGCCAGCAGCTTAGAGATCCACCGGCGGGTCGAGACCCAGTACTTC,CASSLEIHRRVETQYF